This T cell receptor beta chain was obtained from a study of blood T cell repertoires in COVID-19. TCRdb's copy holds only in-frame clones and misses some; the assay was immunoSEQ multiplex PCR. The sample has 150,000 or so clones; roughly 90% are singletons. Per germline, CDR1 LNHDA and CDR2 SQIVND (reference sequence). This CDR3 spans 12 amino acids. The V gene lost 7 bases and the J gene lost 5 bases, with 11 bases spanning the gap. Specimen: PBMCs or T cells enriched from blood (not recorded which). The source of this sequence is a woman between 45 and 65 years old who had recovered from COVID-19. The V call is TRBV19, the J call TRBJ1-1; D call uncertain. The CDR3 DNA reads TGTGCCAGTACTGTCCCGGGTACTGAAGCTTTCTTT. This translates into CASTVPGTEAFF.